This TCR beta chain was profiled in a study of blood T cells in healthy people across ages. Per the germline V gene, CDR1 is SGHTA and CDR2 is FQGTGA. V lost 3 bases to trimming and J lost 6 bases, with 15 bases between them. The CDR3 is 15 amino acids. No fewer than 6 micrograms of total RNA were isolated from every sample. On this clonotype itself: Its antigen is undetermined.

A second PCR of about 7 to 12 cycles used a sample-barcoded 5' primer and a J-beta primer mix. Each cDNA molecule was tagged by a template-switch adaptor that had 12 random nucleotides. TCRdb reanalysed the 5' RACE reads using MiXCR and keeps one entry per CDR3 protein. The sample has 650,000 to 1,000,000 distinct CDR3 sequences; around 36% are singletons. General study points: It was found that TCR beta diversity correlated strongly with the percentage of naive T cells.

This TCR derives from a man aged 18 to 29 in good health. Material: blood. The gene calls are TRBV7-3 and TRBJ2-1; D may be TRBD1 (6 bases). The CDR3 reads CASSFDRSSSNEQFF. CDR3 in DNA: TGTGCCAGCAGCTTCGACAGGTCCAGCTCCAATGAGCAGTTCTTC.